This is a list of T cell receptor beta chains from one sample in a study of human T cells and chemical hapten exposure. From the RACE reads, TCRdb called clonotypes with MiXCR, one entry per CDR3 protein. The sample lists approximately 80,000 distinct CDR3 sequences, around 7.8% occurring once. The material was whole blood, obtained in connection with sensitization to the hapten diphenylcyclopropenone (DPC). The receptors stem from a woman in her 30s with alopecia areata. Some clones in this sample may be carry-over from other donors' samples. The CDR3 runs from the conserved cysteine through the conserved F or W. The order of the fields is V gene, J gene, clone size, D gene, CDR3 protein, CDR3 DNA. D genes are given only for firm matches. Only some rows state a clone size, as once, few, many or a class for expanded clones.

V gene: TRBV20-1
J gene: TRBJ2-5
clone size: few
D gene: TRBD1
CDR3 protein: CSARETGQGMGQRGETQYF
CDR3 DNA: TGCAGTGCTAGAGAAACGGGACAGGGAATGGGGCAAAGGGGTGAGACCCAGTACTTC

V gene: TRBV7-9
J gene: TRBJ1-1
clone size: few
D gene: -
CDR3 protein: CASSPDVDTEAFF
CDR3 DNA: TGTGCCAGCAGTCCCGACGTAGACACTGAAGCTTTCTTT

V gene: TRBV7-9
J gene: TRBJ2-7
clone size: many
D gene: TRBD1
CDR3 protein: CASRQIQGAVHEQYF
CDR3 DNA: TGTGCCAGCAGGCAGATACAGGGGGCGGTCCACGAGCAGTACTTC

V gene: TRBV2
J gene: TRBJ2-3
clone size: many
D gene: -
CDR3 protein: CASQDFPTDTQYF
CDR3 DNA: TGTGCCTCCCAGGACTTCCCCACAGATACGCAGTATTTT

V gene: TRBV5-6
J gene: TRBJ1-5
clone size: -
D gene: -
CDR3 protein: CASSTSRINQPQHF
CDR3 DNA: TGTGCCAGCAGCACATCAAGGATTAATCAGCCCCAGCATTTT

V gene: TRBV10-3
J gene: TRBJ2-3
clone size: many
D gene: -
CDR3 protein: CAISEGGGTQYF
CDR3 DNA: TGTGCCATCAGTGAGGGGGGAGGTACGCAGTATTTT

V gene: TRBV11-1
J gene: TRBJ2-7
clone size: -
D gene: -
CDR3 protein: CASSPTCGRTYEQYF
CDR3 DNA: TGTGCCAGCAGCCCAACCTGCGGACGGACCTACGAGCAGTACTTC

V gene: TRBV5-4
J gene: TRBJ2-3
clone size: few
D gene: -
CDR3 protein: CASSLANTHTQYF
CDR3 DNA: TGTGCCAGCAGCTTGGCGAACACTCATACGCAGTATTTT

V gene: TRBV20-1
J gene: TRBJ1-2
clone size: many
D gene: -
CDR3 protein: CSAEIGTSYGYTF
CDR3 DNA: TGCAGTGCTGAAATTGGGACATCGTATGGCTACACCTTC

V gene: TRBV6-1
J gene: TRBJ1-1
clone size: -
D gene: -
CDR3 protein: CASILTRTRDTEAFF
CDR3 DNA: TGTGCCAGCATTCTGACACGTACGAGGGACACTGAAGCTTTCTTT

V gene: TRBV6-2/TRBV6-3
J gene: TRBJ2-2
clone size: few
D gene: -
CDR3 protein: CASRMPPPTGELFF
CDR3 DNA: TGTGCCAGCAGAATGCCGCCCCCCACCGGGGAGCTGTTTTTT

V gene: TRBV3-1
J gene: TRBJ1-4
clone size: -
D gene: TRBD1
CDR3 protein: CASSQGDSYKKLFF
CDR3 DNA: TGTGCCAGCAGCCAAGGGGACAGTTATAAAAAACTGTTTTTT